The 9 T cell receptor beta chains listed next were all sequenced from one sample in a study of shared clonotypes between healthy human individuals. Method: immunoSEQ multiplex PCR; TCRdb's copy keeps in-frame clones and lacks some. The sample lists under 2,500,000 clones, around 95% occurring once. The sequenced sample was naive CD4+ T cells sorted from blood. Subset here: CD45RA+ positively selected. The receptors were gathered from a man aged 18 to 30 in good health.

On this clone itself: This same CDR3 is encoded by further DNA sequences in the sample. The V gene is TRBV5-8, the J gene TRBJ1-1; D is uncertain. Trimming cost V 2 bases and J 0 bases, with 8 bases left between them. This CDR3 spans 14 amino acids. Germline V CDR1 and CDR2: SGHTS, YDEGEE. CDR3 residues: CASSLGRVNTEAFF. CDR3 bases: TGTGCCAGCAGCTTAGGGCGAGTGAACACTGAAGCTTTCTTT.

The rearrangement links TRBV6-1 to TRBJ1-6; perhaps TRBD1 as D (5 bases). The CDR3 runs 13 residues. The germline V gene has CDR1 MNHNS and CDR2 SASEGT. The V end lost 7 bases, the J end lost 8 bases, and 12 bases lay between the germline ends. CDR3 protein: CASIGGHYSPLHF. CDR3 coding DNA: TGTGCCAGCATCGGTGGACACTATTCACCCCTCCACTTT.

With regard to this clone: The sample contains more than one DNA sequence encoding this CDR3. The chain joins TRBV5-1 to TRBJ2-3, with 7 bases matching TRBD2. V was clipped by 3 bases and J by 3 bases; unmatched bases: 4. Looked up from germline, CDR1 is SGHRS and CDR2 is YFSETQ. This CDR3 region has 14 residues. CDR3 sequence reads: CASSSERGTDTQYF. In nucleotides, the CDR3 is TGCGCCAGCAGCTCAGAGCGGGGAACAGATACGCAGTATTTT.

The chain employs TRBV13 and TRBJ2-2; 15 bases align to TRBD2. With V trimmed by 3 bases and J by 0 bases, 5 bases remained unmatched. The CDR3 runs to 19 residues. Germline lookup yields CDR1 PRHDT and CDR2 FYEKMQ (reference sequence). The CDR3 region is CASSFWTSGGAPNTGELFF. The CDR3 DNA sequence: TGTGCCAGCAGCTTCTGGACTAGCGGGGGGGCCCCGAACACCGGGGAGCTGTTTTTT.

DNA of the CDR3: TGCGCCAGCAGCTTGGCGGGAGATAGCACAGATACGCAGTATTTT. Protein sequence: CASSLAGDSTDTQYF. This sequence joins TRBV5-1 and TRBJ2-3, with TRBD2 as a possible D gene (6 bases). The CDR3 has 15 residues. Trimming took 0 bases from V and 0 from J, leaving 8 bases between them. Germline CDR1 reads SGHRS; CDR2 reads YFSETQ.

The chain joins TRBV5-8 to TRBJ2-5, with D unresolved. The CDR3 has 11 amino acids. The V gene lost 4 bases and the J gene lost 8 bases, with 9 bases spanning the gap. Germline lookup yields CDR1 SGHTS and CDR2 YDEGEE. The DNA for the CDR3 is TGTGCCAGCAGCCCCCAGCGTACCCAGTACTTC. This encodes CASSPQRTQYF. The full variable domain, with the rest looked up from reference TRBV5-8 and TRBJ2-5, is EAGVTQSPTHLIKTRGQQATLRCSPISGHTSVYWYQQALGLGLQFLLWYDEGEERNRGNFPPRFSGRQFPNYSSELNVNALELEDSALYLCASSPQRTQYFGPGTRLLVL.

This clone was counted between two and nine times. The chain has TRBV28 and TRBJ2-5, with D uncertain. Trimming took off 1 base at V and 6 bases at J, with 9 bases between the two ends. There are 13 residues in the CDR3. Germline V gives CDR1 MDHEN, CDR2 SYDVKM. The CDR3 DNA reads as TGTGCCAGCAGTTTATTGGCTGAGCAGACCCAGTACTTC. Translating it yields CASSLLAEQTQYF.

This clone was seen just once. The chain carries TRBV19 and TRBJ1-6; a weak D match, TRBD1 (6 bases). CDR3 length: 14 amino acids. The ends were cut back, 3 bases at V and 8 bases at J, with 11 bases in the middle. The germline CDR1 and CDR2 sequences are LNHDA and SQIVND (reference sequence). Written as DNA, the CDR3 is TGTGCCAGTAGTATCATAGGGGGGGATTCACCCCTCCACTTT. Translation gives CASSIIGGDSPLHF.

This clone was detected once. V gene TRBV10-3 combines with J gene TRBJ2-7; 10 bases are a match to TRBD2. This CDR3 has 14 amino acids. Germline V gene data show CDR1 as ENHRY and CDR2 as SYGVKD. The V gene end was trimmed by 6 bases and the J gene end by 3 bases; junction bases not matched to a gene: 5. The DNA for the CDR3 is TGTGCCATCAGGGGGACTAGCGTAGTCTACGAGCAGTACTTC. Its protein is CAIRGTSVVYEQYF.